This T cell receptor beta chain was identified in a study of yellow fever vaccine responses in identical twins. General study results and limits: Vaccine-induced T cell responses in twins were reportedly observed to appear partly convergent, partly personalized.

Trimming shortened V by 4 bases and J by 6 bases, and 19 bases separated the two germline ends. Germline-derived CDR1 and CDR2 are SGHRS and YFSETQ. This CDR3 comprises 15 residues. With respect to this clonotype: What it binds is not known.

One entry per CDR3 protein results from TCRdb running MiXCR on the RT-PCR reads. The sample contains about 20,000 distinct CDR3 sequences, approximately 70% of which appear only once. The chain carries TRBV5-1 and TRBJ1-1; D may be TRBD1 (5 bases). The receptor was derived from a woman between 18 and 29 years old who received the yellow fever vaccine. Material: T cells from blood (PBMCs), unsorted or a sorted subset (not recorded which), obtained before or after yellow fever vaccination (not recorded which). The CDR3 loop is CASSRSTGTAAEAFF. The CDR3 nucleotides read TGCGCCAGCAGCCGGTCGACCGGGACGGCAGCTGAAGCTTTCTTT.